The 30 T cell receptor beta chains presented below share a single source sample, sequenced in a study of T cell responses to AZD1222 COVID-19 vaccine. Measured with immunoSEQ multiplex PCR; TCRdb has only the in-frame clones, and not every one. The sample consists of under 150,000 clones, about nine tenths of them appearing once. The source was peripheral blood, collected 28 days after the second AZD1222 dose. These receptors came from an adult who received the AZD1222 COVID-19 vaccine.

The chain combines TRBV25-1 with TRBJ1-6, with D unclear. Germline CDR1 reads MGHDK; CDR2 reads SYGVNS. The ends were cut back, 9 bases at V and 6 bases at J, with 9 bases in the middle. The CDR3 runs to 12 residues. The chain's CDR3 is CARKDFNSPLHF. In nucleotides, the CDR3 is TGTGCCAGGAAGGACTTTAATTCACCCCTCCACTTT.

The table lists this clone with a count of one. The genes are TRBV18 and TRBJ2-1, with 8 nucleotides matching TRBD2. CDR1 is KGHSH and CDR2 is LQKENI in the germline V gene. V gave up 6 bases and J gave up 6 bases; unmatched junction bases: 10. The CDR3 length is 15 residues. CDR3 in DNA: TGTGCCAGCTCTTCCTCCGGGACTAGACTCAATGAGCAGTTCTTC. Translated, it gives CASSSSGTRLNEQFF.

The chain combines TRBV27 with TRBJ1-1; D uncertain. Germline V gives CDR1 MNHEY, CDR2 SMNVEV (reference sequence). Trimming pared 5 bases from V and 1 base from J, leaving 8 bases between. CDR3 length equals 13 residues. CDR3 protein: CASSPTRNTEAFF. The CDR3 coding sequence is TGTGCCAGCAGTCCCACCAGGAACACTGAAGCTTTCTTT.

This chain links TRBV15 with TRBJ2-7, with D possibly matching TRBD2 (6 bases). This CDR3 region has 14 residues. CDR1 LNHNV and CDR2 YYDKDF come from the germline V gene (reference sequence). Trimming took 3 bases from V and 7 from J, leaving 16 bases between them. The CDR3 is CATSSPGLKSEQYF. DNA for the CDR3: TGTGCCACCAGCAGTCCGGGACTCAAGTCAGAGCAGTACTTC.

CDR3 residues: CASGSRGQNEQYF. CDR3 DNA sequence: TGTGCCAGCGGTTCCAGGGGGCAGAACGAGCAGTACTTC. The gene calls are TRBV11-3 and TRBJ2-7; the match to TRBD1 covers 8 bases. V lost 8 bases to trimming and J lost 5 bases; unmatched junction nucleotides: 8. Germline lookup yields CDR1 SGHNT and CDR2 YENEEA. The CDR3 extends over 13 amino acids.

V and J are TRBV11-2 and TRBJ2-5; D remains unclear. V lost 0 bases and J 4 bases, leaving 12 bases between the germline ends. Germline CDR1 and CDR2: SGHAT and FQNNGV. CDR3 length: 15 residues. The DNA for the CDR3 is TGTGCCAGCAGCTTAGAGATGGGTTTTGCAGAGACCCAGTACTTC. It translates to CASSLEMGFAETQYF.

The chain uses TRBV2 and TRBJ2-7, with D perhaps matching TRBD1 or TRBD2 (6 bases each). The CDR3 length is 15 residues. V was trimmed by 4 bases and J by 4 bases, leaving 17 bases between them. The germline CDR1 and CDR2 sequences are SNHLY and FYNNEI. Written as DNA, the CDR3 is TGTGCCAGCAGTGTGCGGGGTGGGGGGCTTTACGAGCAGTACTTC. This codes for CASSVRGGGLYEQYF.

This sequence joins TRBV7-9 and TRBJ1-6, with no clear D. V was shortened by 4 bases and J by 7 bases, with 11 bases between the two germline ends. Germline loops: CDR1 SEHNR, CDR2 FQNEAQ (reference sequence). The CDR3 runs to 14 residues. The CDR3: CASSSRLGNSPLHF. For the CDR3, the DNA is TGTGCCAGCAGCTCCCGACTCGGAAATTCACCCCTCCACTTT.

This clone was seen just once. The chain links TRBV4-3 to TRBJ1-4, with D perhaps TRBD1 (6 bases). The CDR3 is 16 amino acids. Germline V lookup: CDR1 LGHNA, CDR2 YSLEER. Trimming stripped 1 base from V and 5 bases from J, with 14 bases between. CDR3 coding DNA: TGCGCCAGCAGCCAAGTTTCGACAGGCCTCAATGAAAAACTGTTTTTT. The encoded protein is CASSQVSTGLNEKLFF.

V gene TRBV13 combines with J gene TRBJ1-6; 7 bases line up with TRBD1. This CDR3 contains 15 residues. The germline gives CDR1 PRHDT, CDR2 FYEKMQ (reference sequence). Trimming took 5 bases from V and 6 from J; bases not matched to a gene: 7. CDR3 amino acids: CASSDDRARNSPLHF. The CDR3 DNA reads TGTGCCAGCAGCGATGACAGGGCTCGTAATTCACCCCTCCACTTT. The full variable domain, with the rest looked up from reference TRBV13 and TRBJ1-6, is AAGVIQSPRHLIKEKRETATLKCYPIPRHDTVYWYQQGPGQDPQFLISFYEKMQSDKGSIPDRFSAQQFSDYHSELNMSSLELGDSALYFCASSDDRARNSPLHFGNGTRLTVT.

The chain combines TRBV19 with TRBJ1-1; D unresolved. This CDR3 spans 13 amino acids. V shed 3 bases and J shed 1 base, with 6 bases lying between them. CDR1 is LNHDA and CDR2 is SQIVND in the germline V gene (reference sequence). CDR3 nucleotide sequence: TGTGCCAGTAGTATGACACCGAACACTGAAGCTTTCTTT. As protein: CASSMTPNTEAFF.

This sequence joins TRBV30 and TRBJ2-6; D ambiguous. The germline V gene has CDR1 GTSNPN and CDR2 SVGIG (reference sequence). Trimming stripped 3 bases from V and 2 bases from J, with 2 bases between. There are 12 residues in the CDR3. CDR3 nucleotides: TGTGCCTGGAGGGCTGGGGCCAACGTCCTGACTTTC. Protein sequence: CAWRAGANVLTF.

CDR3 residues: CASSLYGPREKLFF. The CDR3 DNA reads TGTGCCAGCAGCTTGTACGGGCCCCGTGAAAAACTGTTTTTT. The chain has TRBV7-2 and TRBJ1-4, with D uncertain. The germline V gene has CDR1 SGHTA and CDR2 FQGNSA. V gave up 3 bases and J gave up 7 bases, with 12 bases separating them. The CDR3 loop spans 14 amino acids.

V and J are TRBV2 and TRBJ2-2; possibly TRBD1 for D (6 bases). Germline V lookup: CDR1 SNHLY, CDR2 FYNNEI. V was pared by 7 bases and J by 7 bases, with 10 bases between. This CDR3 contains 12 residues. The DNA of the CDR3 is TGTGCCAGCAAACAGGGTAACGGGGAGCTGTTTTTT. Its protein product is CASKQGNGELFF.

This chain uses TRBV3-1 (or the pseudogene TRBV3-2) with TRBJ1-3; D possibly corresponds to TRBD1 (5 bases). This CDR3 is 14 amino acids long. Germline values: CDR1 LGHDT, CDR2 YNNKEL (reference sequence). V lost 4 bases and J lost 1, with 8 bases in between. Here the CDR3 reads CASSRRGSGNTIYF. In DNA, the CDR3 is TGTGCCAGCAGCCGTCGGGGGTCTGGAAACACCATATATTTT.

The chain combines TRBV5-5 with TRBJ1-2, with a possible D match to TRBD1 (6 bases). Germline-derived CDR1 and CDR2 are SGHKS and YYEKEE (reference sequence). The CDR3 loop spans 15 amino acids. Trimming pared 0 bases from V and 3 bases from J, leaving 12 bases between. CDR3 DNA sequence: TGTGCCAGCAGCTTGGGTGGGACAAAGGACTATGGCTACACCTTC. As protein: CASSLGGTKDYGYTF.

V gene TRBV19 combines with J gene TRBJ1-2, with 7 bases identical to TRBD1. Germline loops: CDR1 LNHDA, CDR2 SQIVND (reference sequence). The CDR3 covers 14 residues. V gave up 5 bases and J gave up 4 bases; unmatched junction bases: 7. The CDR3 region has the DNA TGTGCCAGTAGTCGACAGGGATCCTCCTATGGCTACACCTTC. Its translation is CASSRQGSSYGYTF.

This clone appeared a single time. V usage is TRBV3-1 (or the pseudogene TRBV3-2) and J usage is TRBJ2-7, with TRBD1 matching over 8 bases. With 4 bases clipped from V and 6 bases from J, the junction kept 8 bases outside the gene matches. The CDR3 runs to 14 residues. The germline V gene encodes CDR1 LGHDT and CDR2 YNNKEL (reference sequence). The chain's CDR3 is CASSLPGQVAEQYF. The CDR3 DNA follows: TGTGCCAGCAGCCTTCCGGGACAGGTAGCCGAGCAGTACTTC.

This clone has only a few counts. The chain employs TRBV4-3 and TRBJ1-1; possibly TRBD1 for D (5 bases). With 5 bases removed from V and 1 base from J, the gap between germline ends came to 17 bases. This CDR3 spans 16 amino acids. Germline CDR1 and CDR2: LGHNA and YSLEER. The CDR3: CASSSKRRTSNTEAFF. As DNA, the CDR3 is TGCGCCAGCAGCAGTAAACGCCGGACATCGAACACTGAAGCTTTCTTT.

The chain carries TRBV12-3 or TRBV12-4 and TRBJ2-3; D is unclear. The CDR3 runs to 12 residues. V shed 5 bases and J shed 5 bases, with 8 bases lying between them. DNA for the CDR3: TGTGCCAGCAGTCCGAGAGGAGATACGCAGTATTTT. Translation: CASSPRGDTQYF.

The chain employs TRBV3-1 (or the pseudogene TRBV3-2) and TRBJ1-1, with D perhaps TRBD1 (6 bases). Germline V CDR1 and CDR2: LGHDT, YNNKEL (reference sequence). V lost 4 bases to trimming and J lost 4 bases, with 13 bases between them. CDR3 length: 14 amino acids. The CDR3 nucleotides read TGTGCCAGCAGCCCACAGGGATGGGGCACTGAAGCTTTCTTT. Its translation is CASSPQGWGTEAFF.

V usage is TRBV5-1 and J usage is TRBJ2-7; TRBD1 might be the D (6 bases). V was trimmed by 6 bases and J by 4 bases, leaving 14 bases between them. Germline V gives CDR1 SGHRS, CDR2 YFSETQ. This CDR3 has 13 amino acids. CDR3 residues: CASKATGGYEQYF. For the CDR3, the DNA is TGCGCCAGCAAGGCGACAGGAGGTTACGAGCAGTACTTC.

The J gene is TRBJ2-7, the V gene TRBV6-2 or TRBV6-3; possibly TRBD2 for D (5 bases). The ends were cut back, 0 bases at V and 2 bases at J, with 14 bases in the middle. This CDR3 spans 16 amino acids. Germline V gene sequence: CDR1 MNHEY, CDR2 SVGEGT. The CDR3 spells CASSYSKRAGAYEQYF. The CDR3 DNA reads TGTGCCAGCAGTTACTCGAAGAGGGCTGGAGCCTACGAGCAGTACTTC.

The chain couples TRBV4-2 to TRBJ2-2; TRBD1 might be the D (5 bases). The CDR3 spans 17 residues. CDR1 LGHNA and CDR2 YNFKEQ come from the germline V gene. Trimming left V 1 base short and J 7 bases short, with 19 bases between. The CDR3 DNA follows: TGTGCCAGCAGCCAAGGAGAGGCTGCAGGGAATAACGGGGAGCTGTTTTTT. Translation gives CASSQGEAAGNNGELFF.

The table lists this clone with a few counts. The gene calls are TRBV4-2 and TRBJ2-7; 9 bases align to TRBD1. Trimming took 2 bases from V and 3 from J; bases not matched to a gene: 8. Germline lookup yields CDR1 LGHNA and CDR2 YNFKEQ. The CDR3 has 16 residues. CDR3 bases: TGTGCCAGCAGCCAAAGGGGTGGGACAGGGTACTACGAGCAGTACTTC. This codes for CASSQRGGTGYYEQYF.

The chain combines TRBV19 with TRBJ2-1, with 8 bases matching TRBD2. V lost 2 bases to trimming and J lost 2 bases; unmatched junction nucleotides: 2. Germline CDR1 is LNHDA and CDR2 is SQIVND (reference sequence). CDR3 length: 15 amino acids. The DNA for the CDR3 is TGTGCCAGTAGTATACCGGGACTAGCCTACAATGAGCAGTTCTTC. Residues: CASSIPGLAYNEQFF.

The chain combines TRBV18 with TRBJ1-1, with 8 bases that match TRBD1. J lost 5 bases, V lost 6 bases, and 5 bases had no gene match. The length of the CDR3 is 13 residues. Per the germline V gene, CDR1 is KGHSH and CDR2 is LQKENI. The CDR3 spells CASSQDRATEAFF. CDR3 sequence (DNA): TGTGCCAGCTCCCAGGACAGGGCTACTGAAGCTTTCTTT.

This clone has only one observation. At the DNA level, this CDR3 is encoded by other sequences in the same sample as well. This rearrangement joins TRBV18 to TRBJ1-5; unclear D gene. The V gene's germline CDR1 is KGHSH and CDR2 LQKENI. The V end lost 6 bases, the J end lost 0 bases, and 9 bases lay between the germline ends. There are 14 residues in the CDR3. DNA for the CDR3: TGTGCCAGCTCCCCGGGAAATAGCAATCAGCCCCAGCATTTT. It yields the protein CASSPGNSNQPQHF.

This clone was found a few times. The rearrangement joins TRBV6-5 to TRBJ1-1; D gene unclear. CDR3 length equals 13 residues. Germline V gene data show CDR1 as MNHEY and CDR2 as SVGAGI. V was shortened by 7 bases and J by 1 base, with 10 bases between the two germline ends. In DNA form, the CDR3 reads TGTGCCAGCAACAATAGGGAGAACACTGAAGCTTTCTTT. Residues: CASNNRENTEAFF.

The V gene is TRBV18, the J gene TRBJ2-3, with D possibly TRBD2 on 5 matching bases. Trimming removed 4 bases at V and 2 bases at J, with 13 bases between. Germline V gene data show CDR1 as KGHSH and CDR2 as LQKENI. This CDR3 is 15 amino acids long. CDR3 sequence (DNA): TGTGCCAGCTCACGGGGAGAGGGAAACACAGATACGCAGTATTTT. Amino acids: CASSRGEGNTDTQYF.